The 7 T cell receptor beta chains below all came from one sample that was sequenced in a study of post-analysis software for immune sequencing data. TCR beta libraries were prepared from cDNA with unique molecular identifiers. TCRdb ran MiXCR on the PCR reads and lists one entry per CDR3 protein. The sample yields some 690,000 distinct CDR3 sequences, roughly 29% seen once. Study results and limitations: Controls had lower frequencies than patients of about 5 TRBV segments, which included TRBV5-6, TRBV5-1 and TRBV20-1.

For these receptors, no antigen is known. Specimen: blood. These receptors all stem from a girl between 10 and 17 years old with multiple sclerosis.

The chain uses TRBV10-3 and TRBJ2-7; 16 bases line up with TRBD2. CDR3 length: 19 amino acids. CDR1 ENHRY and CDR2 SYGVKD come from the germline V gene. V lost 6 bases to trimming and J lost 2 bases; unmatched junction nucleotides: 13. The CDR3 DNA reads TGTGCCATCAGCCACACTGGGGGGACTAGCGGGAGGGGGGCCTACGAGCAGTACTTC. Its protein product is CAISHTGGTSGRGAYEQYF.

The V and J genes are TRBV7-6 and TRBJ2-4; D is unclear. The DNA end lines up better with TRBJ2-5; the J call may be wrong. The length of the CDR3 is 16 residues. CDR1 is SGHVS, CDR2 FNYEAQ, per germline. CDR3 protein: CASSPEGSKVKETQYF. The CDR3 DNA reads TGTGCCAGCAGCCCTGAAGGCAGTAAGGTCAAAGAGACCCAGTACTTC.

In this sample, this clonotype turned up a few times. This chain connects TRBV11-2 to TRBJ2-1; 8 bases agree with TRBD1. The germline V gene has CDR1 SGHAT and CDR2 FQNNGV. CDR3 size: 15 residues. The V segment lost 3 bases and the J segment 4 bases; nucleotides outside the gene matches: 5. The CDR3: CASSFPGTGYNEQFF. The DNA for the CDR3 is TGTGCCAGCAGCTTCCCCGGGACAGGTTACAATGAGCAGTTCTTC.

This clonotype was counted between two and nine times. V is TRBV27 and J is TRBJ2-6, with no clear D. Trimming removed 6 bases at V and 4 bases at J, with 16 bases between. The CDR3 has 16 amino acids. Germline CDR1 reads MNHEY; CDR2 reads SMNVEV (reference sequence). As DNA, the CDR3 is TGTGCCAGCAGCCTACGCCCGAGGTTCGGGGCCAACGTCCTGACTTTC. Translating it yields CASSLRPRFGANVLTF.

The J gene is TRBJ2-1, the V gene TRBV18; TRBD2 agrees at 7 bases. CDR1 KGHSH and CDR2 LQKENI come from the germline V gene. After removal of 6 bases from V and 5 bases from J, the junction contained 19 bases not matched to a gene. The CDR3 totals 18 residues. As DNA, the CDR3 is TGTGCCAGCTCCCCCTGGCAGCCGACTAGCCCCCTCGACAATGAGCAGTTCTTC. Translating it yields CASSPWQPTSPLDNEQFF.

The chain employs TRBV12-3 or TRBV12-4 and TRBJ2-5; 13 bases map to TRBD2. This CDR3 is 15 amino acids long. Trimming took 6 bases from V and 4 from J; bases not matched to a gene: 5. The CDR3 is CASRLLAGGPETQYF. The DNA for the CDR3 is TGTGCCAGCAGGTTACTAGCGGGAGGGCCAGAGACCCAGTACTTC.

J is TRBJ1-6 and V is TRBV20-1; 7 positions agree with TRBD1. The CDR3 loop spans 15 amino acids. Germline-derived CDR1 and CDR2 are DFQATT and SNEGSKA (reference sequence). Germline trimming cut 6 bases from V and 6 bases from J; bases unmatched to any gene: 11. The CDR3 loop is CSAATRDSFNSPLHF. The DNA of the CDR3 is TGCAGTGCCGCGACGAGGGACAGCTTTAATTCACCCCTCCACTTT.